This T cell receptor beta chain was obtained from a study of human CD8 memory T cell subsets. Generation of TCR beta libraries used UMI-labeled 5' RACE. From the 5' RACE reads, TCRdb lists one entry per CDR3 protein and no DNA. The sample table sets out 5,500 to 7,000 distinct CDR3 sequences. Germline V gene data show CDR1 as SGHVS and CDR2 as FQNEAQ. This CDR3 has 17 amino acids. The sequence derives from a human donor in good health. The V and J genes are TRBV7-8 and TRBJ2-3; TCRdb lists TRBD1, though no DNA is available to test this call. The specimen sequenced was CD8+ effector memory T cells (TEM) sorted from PBMCs. Subset meaning: effector memory CD8 T cells, CCR7- CD45RO+ CD95+. The CDR3 loop is CASSPQAGTVSTDTQYF.